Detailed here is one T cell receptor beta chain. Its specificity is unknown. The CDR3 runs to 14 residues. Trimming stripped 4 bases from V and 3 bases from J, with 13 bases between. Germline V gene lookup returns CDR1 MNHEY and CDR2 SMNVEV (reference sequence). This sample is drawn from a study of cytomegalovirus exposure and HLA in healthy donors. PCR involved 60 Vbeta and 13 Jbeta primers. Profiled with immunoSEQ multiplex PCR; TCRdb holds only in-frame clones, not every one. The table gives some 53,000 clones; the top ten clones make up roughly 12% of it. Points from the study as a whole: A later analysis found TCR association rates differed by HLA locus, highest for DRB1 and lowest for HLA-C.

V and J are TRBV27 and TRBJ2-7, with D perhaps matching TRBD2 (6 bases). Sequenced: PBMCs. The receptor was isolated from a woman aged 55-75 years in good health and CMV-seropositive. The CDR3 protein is CASSSLPGDYEQYF. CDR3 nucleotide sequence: TGTGCCAGCAGTTCCCTCCCGGGGGACTACGAGCAGTACTTC.